This T cell receptor beta chain was recorded in a study of spatial heterogeneity in lung cancer. The library protocol tagged each TCR cDNA with a unique molecular identifier. TCRdb used MiXCR to reprocess the 5' RACE reads, holding one entry per CDR3 protein. The sample carries more than 3,500 distinct CDR3 sequences, about 33% recorded once. Specified time point: sample taken at primary tumor resection. Researchers sequenced whole RNA taken from tumor, nontumor lung or frozen PBMC without sorting. As concerns this clonotype: Its antigen is still unknown.

Study results and caveats: Tracking of tumor mutation counts was seen in expanded intratumoral alpha and beta TCR counts.

The material was lung tumor tissue, obtained at surgery. The receptor's source is a male donor with early-stage non-small cell lung cancer.

CDR3 amino acids: CASSSEDRTNSPLHF. CDR3 nucleotides: TGTGCCAGCAGCTCTGAGGACAGGACCAATTCACCCCTCCACTTT. The V gene is TRBV11-2, the J gene TRBJ1-6; 7 bases map to TRBD1. Trimming took 4 bases from V and 7 from J; bases not matched to a gene: 7. Germline CDR1 is SGHAT and CDR2 is FQNNGV. The CDR3 covers 15 residues.